The 32 T cell receptor beta chains listed next were all sequenced from one sample in a study of T cell clonality in common variable immunodeficiency. Data came from immunoSEQ multiplex PCR; TCRdb stores just in-frame clones and leaves some out. This sample comprises about 39,000 clones, none seen once only. The source material was peripheral blood mononuclear cells. These receptors were taken from a person between 18 and 75 years old in good health.

This clone was seen many times. The CDR3 extends 3 residues past the end of the read, so its final part is completed from the germline J gene. The chain employs TRBV5-1 and TRBJ2-4; a weak D match, TRBD1 (7 bases). Germline loops: CDR1 SGHRS, CDR2 YFSETQ. V was shortened by 0 bases and J by 6 bases, with 10 bases between the two germline ends. The CDR3 consists of 14 residues. This CDR3 reads CASSLVQGGNIQYF. CDR3 bases read: TGCGCCAGCAGCTTGGTCCAGGGGGGAAACATT.

This clone was recorded many times. The read comes to an end 3 residues before the CDR3 does, leaving the germline J gene to fill in the end. The chain recombines TRBV18 with TRBJ2-7; D is perhaps TRBD1 or TRBD2 (6 bases each). Trimming took 3 bases from V and 4 from J, leaving 16 bases between them. The CDR3 is 15 residues long. From germline, CDR1 is KGHSH and CDR2 LQKENI. CDR3 DNA, as far as it was read: TGTGCCAGCTCACCTGCGGGACACCCAAGGTACGAG. Encoded protein: CASSPAGHPRYE. From start to end, the CDR3 is CASSPAGHPRYEQYF.

This clone was seen repeatedly, ten times or more. The CDR3 end lies 3 residues beyond the end of the read and is filled in from the germline J gene. V gene TRBV5-4 combines with J gene TRBJ2-5; 7 nucleotides line up with TRBD2. The germline CDR1 and CDR2 sequences are SGHNT and YYREEE (reference sequence). CDR3 length: 13 amino acids. Trimming cost V 6 bases and J 5 bases; bases outside gene matches: 7. Incomplete CDR3 DNA: TGTGCCAGCAAGGGTGGGGAGGGGGAGACC. Amino acids: CASKGGEGET. From start to end, the CDR3 is CASKGGEGETQYF.

This clone was seen many times. Read data end 3 residues before the CDR3 end; the end is taken from the germline J gene. The genes are TRBV7-2 and TRBJ1-2; 10 nucleotides match TRBD1. V lost 5 bases to trimming and J lost 6 bases; unmatched junction nucleotides: 6. CDR1 is SGHTA, CDR2 FQGNSA, per germline. CDR3 length: 14 amino acids. CDR3 protein: CASSARDRGHGYTF. The covered CDR3 bases are TGTGCCAGCAGCGCTCGGGACAGGGGACATGGC.

This clone showed up many times. The read ends 3 residues early relative to the CDR3; the germline J gene fills the gap. The chain combines TRBV20-1 with TRBJ2-3; 7 bases are a match to TRBD2. The CDR3 has 17 residues. J gave up 8 bases and V 0 bases, and 17 bases lay outside the gene matches. Per germline, CDR1 DFQATT and CDR2 SNEGSKA (reference sequence). The DNA read from the CDR3 is TGCAGTGCTAGAGACTACTTGCGGGAGAAGTTTCGGGGTACG. Its translation is CSARDYLREKFRGT. The full CDR3 protein reads CSARDYLREKFRGTQYF.

This clone has at least ten counts. The sequence runs out 3 residues before the end of the CDR3; the remainder is reconstructed from the germline J gene. V usage is TRBV5-1 and J usage is TRBJ2-1; 10 nucleotides match TRBD2. Germline-derived CDR1 and CDR2 are SGHRS and YFSETQ. V dropped 0 bases and J dropped 4; count of bases not matched to a gene: 4. This CDR3 is built from 16 residues. The DNA read from the CDR3 is TGCGCCAGCAGCTTGGCTAGCGGGAGAGCATACAATGAG. Protein product: CASSLASGRAYNE. The entire CDR3 sequence reads CASSLASGRAYNEQFF.

This clone was seen more than once but under ten times. The read ends 3 residues before the CDR3 terminus; that terminus is restored from the germline J gene. The genes are TRBV5-1 and TRBJ1-4; tentatively, D is TRBD1 (5 bases). Germline lookup yields CDR1 SGHRS and CDR2 YFSETQ. The CDR3 totals 15 residues. Incomplete CDR3 DNA: TGCGCCAGCAGCTTGTTGGGGACTGGGGCCAACGTA. It yields the protein CASSLLGTGANV. The entire CDR3 sequence reads CASSLLGTGANVLFF.

Ten or more counts support this clone. The covered CDR3 bases are TGTGCCAGCAGTGCGCAGGGGGGTCTGAACACTGAA. This sequence encodes CASSAQGGLNTE. The CDR3 in full is CASSAQGGLNTEAFF. J is TRBJ1-1 and V is TRBV6-1; 7 nucleotides align to TRBD1. The DNA ends 3 residues before the CDR3 does, and the rest of the CDR3 is filled in from the germline J gene. The V segment lost 4 bases and the J segment 0 bases; nucleotides outside the gene matches: 5. The CDR3 has 15 amino acids. CDR1 and CDR2 from the germline V gene are MNHNS and SASEGT.

This clone was found many times. The CDR3 end falls 3 residues outside the read, so it is completed with the germline J gene. V is TRBV18 and J is TRBJ1-1, with 9 bases matching TRBD1. The CDR3 loop spans 20 amino acids. Trimming removed 2 bases from V and 0 bases from J; junction bases left unmatched: 16. Germline assignment: CDR1 KGHSH and CDR2 LQKENI. The CDR3 here is CASSPTGGGGIVPLNTEAFF. The part of the CDR3 DNA that was read is TGTGCCAGCTCACCAACAGGGGGCGGCGGAATCGTTCCCTTGAACACTGAA.

The table lists this clone with a few counts. CDR3 bases read: TGTGCCAGCAGTGAACCAACAGGGGGGCATTCACCA. This translates into CASSEPTGGHSP. The complete CDR3 reads CASSEPTGGHSPLFF. This chain connects TRBV6-1 to TRBJ1-4, with 8 bases identical to TRBD1. The read finishes 3 residues shy of the CDR3 end, and the germline J gene is used to complete it. This CDR3 is built from 15 residues. CDR1 and CDR2 from the germline V gene are MNHNS and SASEGT.

The table lists this clone with many counts. The observed sequence ends 3 residues before the CDR3 terminus, with the missing tail filled in from the germline J gene. V gene TRBV30 combines with J gene TRBJ2-1, with a weak D call TRBD1 (6 bases). The CDR3 has 13 amino acids. Germline V gene sequence: CDR1 GTSNPN, CDR2 SVGIG (reference sequence). V was clipped by 0 bases and J by 5 bases, with 8 bases between them. The sequenced CDR3 bases are TGTGCCTGGAGTGTTAACAGGGACAATGAG. It translates to CAWSVNRDNE. The CDR3, in full, reads CAWSVNRDNEQFF.

This clone occurred many times. One end of the junction fails to match germline, which may point to a read error. The CDR3 end lies 3 residues beyond the end of the read and is filled in from the germline J gene. The chain links TRBV5-1 to TRBJ2-5; D unresolved. Germline V gene data show CDR1 as SGHRS and CDR2 as YFSETQ. CDR3 length: 14 residues. The CDR3 loop is CASTWQAQQETQYF. The sequenced part of the CDR3 DNA is TGCGCTAGCACCTGGCAGGCCCAACAAGAGACC. Full variable domain (outside the CDR3, taken from reference TRBV5-1 and TRBJ2-5): KAGVTQTPRYLIKTRGQQVTLSCSPISGHRSVSWYQQTPGQGLQFLFEYFSETQRNKGNFPGRFSGRQFSNSRSEMNVSTLELGDSALYLCASTWQAQQETQYFGPGTRLLVL.

This clone was seen a handful of times. The sequenced fragment ends 3 residues before the CDR3 boundary, so the rest is inferred from the germline J gene. The chain employs TRBV7-2 and TRBJ2-1; possibly TRBD2 for D (6 bases). V was pared by 5 bases and J by 4 bases, with 15 bases between. The CDR3 totals 15 residues. CDR1 and CDR2 from the germline V gene are SGHTA and FQGNSA. Partial CDR3 DNA: TGTGCCAGCAGCCCGAACGGGGGTTTTTACAATGAG. Protein sequence: CASSPNGGFYNE. The CDR3 in full is CASSPNGGFYNEQFF.

This clone was observed many times. The read terminates 3 residues ahead of where the CDR3 ends, so the germline J gene completes it. The rearrangement uses TRBV20-1 and TRBJ1-1; possible D gene TRBD1, 5 bases. V gave up 3 bases and J gave up 5 bases, with 13 bases separating them. CDR1 and CDR2 (germline): DFQATT, SNEGSKA (reference sequence). The length of the CDR3 is 13 residues. The part of the CDR3 DNA that was read is TGCAGTGCTAGGCCCCAGGGCCGAACTGAA. This codes for CSARPQGRTE. The full CDR3 is CSARPQGRTEAFF.

This clone was seen repeatedly, ten times or more. With the read ending 3 residues before the CDR3 end, the germline J gene is used to fill in that end. This chain joins TRBV5-1 and TRBJ2-3; 9 bases align to TRBD1. CDR1 is SGHRS and CDR2 is YFSETQ in the germline V gene. This CDR3 spans 17 amino acids. Unmatched junction bases numbered 12, after V lost 4 bases and J lost 3 bases. CDR3 sequence: CASSLNPSGQGTDTQYF. Incomplete CDR3 DNA: TGCGCCAGCAGCCTTAACCCTTCCGGACAGGGGACAGATACG.

As for this clone: The read ends 3 residues early relative to the CDR3; the germline J gene fills the gap. The chain links TRBV19 to TRBJ1-6, with D perhaps matching TRBD1 (6 bases). Germline CDR1 is LNHDA and CDR2 is SQIVND (reference sequence). The ends were cut back, 6 bases at V and 5 bases at J, with 14 bases in the middle. There are 15 residues in the CDR3. The CDR3 DNA, read in part, is TGTGCCAGTAGACCCCGGGACAAGAATAATTCACCC. Its protein product is CASRPRDKNNSP. The whole CDR3 protein reads CASRPRDKNNSPLHF.

This clone was seen at least ten times. The CDR3 extends 3 residues past the end of the read, so its final part is completed from the germline J gene. The gene calls are TRBV20-1 and TRBJ2-5, with D possibly being TRBD2 (5 bases). V lost 4 bases and J lost 4, with 16 bases in between. Germline CDR1 is DFQATT and CDR2 is SNEGSKA (reference sequence). CDR3 length equals 14 residues. The CDR3: CSATPSLRGETQYF. CDR3 DNA (partial): TGCAGTGCTACCCCCAGTCTACGGGGAGAGACC.

This clone was seen at least ten times. The CDR3 extends 3 residues past the end of the read, so its final part is completed from the germline J gene. The rearrangement joins TRBV20-1 to TRBJ2-3; 8 bases are a match to TRBD2. CDR1 is DFQATT and CDR2 is SNEGSKA in the germline V gene (reference sequence). This CDR3 is 18 amino acids long. Losses at the gene ends were 5 bases for V and 2 bases for J; bases not matched to a gene: 18. Incomplete CDR3 DNA: TGCAGTGCTTCCGAACTAGCGGAGGGACCGATCGACACAGATACG. Amino acids: CSASELAEGPIDTDT. The complete CDR3 protein is CSASELAEGPIDTDTQYF.

This clone turned up a few times. The read stops 3 residues short of the end of the CDR3; the missing end is completed from the germline J gene. The chain is built from TRBV30 and TRBJ2-7, with D possibly being TRBD1 (6 bases). CDR1 GTSNPN and CDR2 SVGIG come from the germline V gene (reference sequence). With 6 bases removed from V and 4 bases from J, the gap between germline ends came to 10 bases. The CDR3 runs 11 residues. The CDR3 loop is CACQGSYEQYF. The sequenced CDR3 bases are TGTGCCTGCCAGGGGAGTTACGAG.

This clone came up many times. The read stops 3 residues short of the end of the CDR3; the missing end is completed from the germline J gene. V and J are TRBV5-1 and TRBJ2-1, with TRBD2 identical over 8 bases. V dropped 2 bases and J dropped 8; count of bases not matched to a gene: 9. The CDR3 consists of 15 residues. CDR1 and CDR2 from the germline V gene are SGHRS and YFSETQ. The part of the CDR3 DNA that was read is TGCGCCAGCAGCTTAGCGGGAGTACTGGGCGATGAG. It encodes CASSLAGVLGDE. The complete CDR3 sequence is CASSLAGVLGDEQFF.

This clone has ten or more counts. The sequence runs out 3 residues before the end of the CDR3; the remainder is reconstructed from the germline J gene. This chain joins TRBV30 and TRBJ2-2; the D is unclear. Trimming cost V 0 bases and J 4 bases, with 12 bases left between them. The CDR3 extends over 15 amino acids. The germline V gene encodes CDR1 GTSNPN and CDR2 SVGIG (reference sequence). The chain's CDR3 is CAWSVARLLTGELFF. Partial CDR3 DNA: TGTGCCTGGAGTGTAGCCAGACTCCTCACCGGGGAG. The entire variable domain, with the rest obtained from reference TRBV30 and TRBJ2-2, is as follows: SQTIHQWPATLVQPVGSPLSLECTVEGTSNPNLYWYRQAAGRGLQLLFYSVGIGQISSEVPQNLSASRPQDRQFILSSKKLLLSDSGFYLCAWSVARLLTGELFFGEGSRLTVL.

Concerning this clone itself: The read ends 3 residues before the CDR3 terminus; that terminus is restored from the germline J gene. The chain is built from TRBV7-8 and TRBJ1-5, with 7 bases identical to TRBD1. The CDR3 is 14 amino acids. V shed 5 bases, J shed 6 bases, and the junction held 7 bases outside the gene matches. Germline-derived CDR1 and CDR2 are SGHVS and FQNEAQ. The CDR3 region is CASSQGGSGQPQHF. The DNA read from the CDR3 is TGTGCCAGCAGCCAAGGGGGCTCAGGTCAGCCC.

This clone was picked up many times. The read terminates 3 residues ahead of where the CDR3 ends, so the germline J gene completes it. V usage is TRBV2 and J usage is TRBJ2-7, with TRBD1 as a possible D gene (5 bases). The V end lost 7 bases, the J end lost 3 bases, and 19 bases lay between the germline ends. CDR1 is SNHLY and CDR2 is FYNNEI in the germline V gene. The CDR3 is 15 residues long. CDR3 DNA (partial): TGTGCCAGCACCCCACAGACAGTTGCCCGCTACGAG. Its protein is CASTPQTVARYE. The full CDR3 protein reads CASTPQTVARYEQYF.

This clone was found many times. The read stops 3 residues short of the end of the CDR3; the missing end is completed from the germline J gene. The rearrangement links TRBV11-2 to TRBJ1-6, with D perhaps matching TRBD1 (6 bases). This CDR3 contains 14 residues. The germline V and J ends were trimmed by 5 bases and 5 bases, with 10 bases remaining between them. Germline CDR1 and CDR2: SGHAT and FQNNGV. The CDR3 region is CASSRDRNNSPLHF. Partial CDR3 DNA: TGTGCCAGCAGCCGCGACAGGAATAATTCACCC.

Ten or more counts support this clone. Sequencing ends 3 residues short of the CDR3 end; the germline J gene provides the rest. The J gene is TRBJ2-7, the V gene TRBV5-1; 15 bases match TRBD2. Germline V lookup: CDR1 SGHRS, CDR2 YFSETQ. CDR3 length: 18 residues. The V and J ends lost 4 bases and 3 bases, in that order; junction bases with no gene match: 11. The CDR3: CASSVGLAGGLLGYEQYF. The part of the CDR3 DNA that was read is TGCGCCAGCAGCGTGGGACTAGCGGGGGGTCTACTTGGCTACGAG.

The table lists this clone with many counts. The CDR3 end is not reached by the read, which stops 3 residues before it; the germline J gene fills it in. V and J are TRBV5-1 and TRBJ2-3, with D perhaps matching TRBD1 (5 bases). The CDR3 is 12 amino acids. V gave up 4 bases and J gave up 4 bases, with 7 bases separating them. Germline loops: CDR1 SGHRS, CDR2 YFSETQ. The CDR3 region is CASSPGSDTQYF. The CDR3 bases that were read are TGCGCCAGCAGCCCAGGGTCAGATACG.

In the case of this clone: The read ends 3 residues early relative to the CDR3; the germline J gene fills the gap. The V and J genes are TRBV18 and TRBJ1-2, with D possibly TRBD1 on 6 matching bases. This CDR3 region has 14 residues. Per germline, CDR1 KGHSH and CDR2 LQKENI. The CDR3 here is CASSPPGRTDTYTF. The CDR3 bases that were read are TGTGCCAGCTCACCACCAGGAAGGACAGATACC.

This clone was recorded at least ten times. The CDR3 end lies 3 residues beyond the end of the read and is filled in from the germline J gene. V gene TRBV13 combines with J gene TRBJ2-7; TRBD1 matches 9 bases. The germline V gene encodes CDR1 PRHDT and CDR2 FYEKMQ (reference sequence). CDR3 length: 16 amino acids. Trimming removed 5 bases from V and 0 bases from J; junction bases left unmatched: 8. CDR3 sequence: CASSLGGQGVSYEQYF. Partial CDR3 DNA: TGTGCCAGCAGCCTGGGGGGACAGGGTGTCTCCTACGAG.

This clone was recorded many times. The read terminates 3 residues before the CDR3 end, so the remaining end is supplied by the germline J gene. V gene TRBV30 combines with J gene TRBJ2-3; D might be TRBD2 (6 bases). Germline assignment: CDR1 GTSNPN and CDR2 SVGIG (reference sequence). The CDR3 extends over 15 amino acids. CDR3 DNA (partial): TGTGCCTGGAGTGTAGGGAGAACTAGCCTCGAGACG. Its protein product is CAWSVGRTSLET. The complete CDR3 protein is CAWSVGRTSLETQYF.

This clone has a count of ten or more. The CDR3 goes on 3 residues after the read ends, and that part is filled in from the germline J gene. V and J are TRBV2 and TRBJ2-7; D gene uncertain. Germline CDR1 and CDR2: SNHLY and FYNNEI. V gave up 4 bases and J gave up 5 bases, with 9 bases separating them. This CDR3 contains 12 residues. CDR3 DNA, as far as it was read: TGTGCCAGCAGTGTGGTCTACCACGAG. Translation gives CASSVVYHE. The whole CDR3 protein reads CASSVVYHEQYF.

This clone was counted ten times or more. Read sequence stops 3 residues before the CDR3 end, and the germline J gene provides the missing end. This sequence joins TRBV4-2 and TRBJ2-1; 16 bases map to TRBD2. The CDR3 is 19 residues long. V was clipped by 2 bases and J by 5 bases; unmatched bases: 9. Germline V CDR1 and CDR2: LGHNA, YNFKEQ. CDR3 bases read: TGTGCCAGCAGCCAAACAACGGGACTAGCGGGAGGGGATAACAATGAG. This encodes CASSQTTGLAGGDNNE. The whole CDR3 sequence reads CASSQTTGLAGGDNNEQFF.

This clone was counted many times. The CDR3 end lies 3 residues beyond the end of the read and is filled in from the germline J gene. The chain is built from TRBV2 and TRBJ1-5; D may be TRBD1 (6 bases). CDR3 length: 14 residues. V was cut by 7 bases and J by 7 bases, with 17 bases left in between. Germline V gene sequence: CDR1 SNHLY, CDR2 FYNNEI. The part of the CDR3 DNA that was read is TGTGCCAGCAATAGAGCACAGGGTAAACAGCCC. It is translated as CASNRAQGKQP. The full-length CDR3 reads as CASNRAQGKQPQHF. Variable domain in full (rest from reference TRBV2 and TRBJ1-5): EPEVTQTPSHQVTQMGQEVILRCVPISNHLYFYWYRQILGQKVEFLVSFYNNEISEKSEIFDDQFSVERPDGSNFTLKIRSTKLEDSAMYFCASNRAQGKQPQHFGDGTRLSIL.